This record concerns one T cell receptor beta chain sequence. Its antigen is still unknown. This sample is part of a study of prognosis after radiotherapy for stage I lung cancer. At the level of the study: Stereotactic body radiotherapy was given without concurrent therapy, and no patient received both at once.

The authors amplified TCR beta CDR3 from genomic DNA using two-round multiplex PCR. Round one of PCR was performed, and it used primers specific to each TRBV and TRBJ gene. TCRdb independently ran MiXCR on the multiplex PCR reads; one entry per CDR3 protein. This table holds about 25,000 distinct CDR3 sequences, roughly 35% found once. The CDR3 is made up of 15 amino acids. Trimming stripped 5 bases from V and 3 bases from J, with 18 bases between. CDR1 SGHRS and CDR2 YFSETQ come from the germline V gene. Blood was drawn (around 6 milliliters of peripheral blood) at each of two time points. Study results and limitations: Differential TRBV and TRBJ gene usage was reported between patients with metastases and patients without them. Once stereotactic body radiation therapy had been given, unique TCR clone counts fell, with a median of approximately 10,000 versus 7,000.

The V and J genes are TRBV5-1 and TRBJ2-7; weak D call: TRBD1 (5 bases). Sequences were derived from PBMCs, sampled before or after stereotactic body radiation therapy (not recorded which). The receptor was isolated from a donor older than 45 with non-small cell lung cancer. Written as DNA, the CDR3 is TGCGCCAGCAGGGCCCCACAGGACAATCGCTACGAGCAGTACTTC. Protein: CASRAPQDNRYEQYF.